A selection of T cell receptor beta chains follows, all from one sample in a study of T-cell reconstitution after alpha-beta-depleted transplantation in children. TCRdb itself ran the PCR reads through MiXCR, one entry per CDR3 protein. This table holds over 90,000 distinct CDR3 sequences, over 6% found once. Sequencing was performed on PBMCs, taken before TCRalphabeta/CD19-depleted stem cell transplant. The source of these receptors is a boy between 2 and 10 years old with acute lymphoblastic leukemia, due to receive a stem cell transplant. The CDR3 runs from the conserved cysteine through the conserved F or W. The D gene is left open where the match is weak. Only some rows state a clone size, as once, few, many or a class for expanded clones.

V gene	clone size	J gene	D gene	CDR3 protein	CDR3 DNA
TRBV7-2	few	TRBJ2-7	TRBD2	CASSYSPGLAGGPGQYF	TGTGCCAGCAGCTATTCCCCGGGACTAGCGGGGGGGCCAGGGCAGTACTTC
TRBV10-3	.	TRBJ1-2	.	CAIQGPTGRGGYTF	TGTGCCATCCAGGGGCCTACGGGGAGAGGTGGCTACACCTTC
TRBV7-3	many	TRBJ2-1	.	CASSFTASPYNEQFF	TGTGCCAGCAGCTTTACGGCTAGCCCCTACAATGAGCAGTTCTTC
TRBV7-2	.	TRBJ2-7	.	CASSPVLGEYEQYF	TGTGCCAGCAGCCCCGTTCTCGGGGAGTACGAGCAGTACTTC
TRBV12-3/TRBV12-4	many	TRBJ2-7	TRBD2	CASNPPGLGSEQYF	TGTGCCAGCAACCCTCCGGGACTAGGGAGCGAGCAGTACTTC
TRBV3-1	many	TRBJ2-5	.	CASSQPDSFQETQYF	TGTGCCAGCAGCCAACCCGACAGTTTCCAAGAGACCCAGTACTTC
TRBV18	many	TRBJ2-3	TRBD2	CASSPPGLVVDTQYF	TGTGCCAGCTCACCACCGGGACTAGTTGTCGATACGCAGTATTTT
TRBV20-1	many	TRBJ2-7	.	CSARGGVEQYF	TGCAGTGCTAGAGGAGGGGTCGAGCAGTACTTC
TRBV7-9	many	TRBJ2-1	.	CASSGLGVYNEQFF	TGTGCCAGCAGCGGGCTAGGAGTATACAATGAGCAGTTCTTC
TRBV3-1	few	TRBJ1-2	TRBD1	CASSLPGQGSSDGYTF	TGTGCCAGCAGCCTGCCGGGACAGGGTTCCTCCGATGGCTACACCTTC
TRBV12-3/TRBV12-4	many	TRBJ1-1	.	CASSLEPGVTEAFF	TGTGCCAGCAGTTTAGAGCCAGGGGTCACTGAAGCTTTCTTT
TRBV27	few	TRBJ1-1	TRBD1	CASRGDRGMNTEAFF	TGTGCCTCCAGGGGGGACAGGGGGATGAACACTGAAGCTTTCTTT
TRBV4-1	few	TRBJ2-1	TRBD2	CASSQEWASGGNEQFF	TGCGCCAGCAGCCAAGAATGGGCTAGCGGGGGGAATGAGCAGTTCTTC
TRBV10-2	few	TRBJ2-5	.	CASSLQGSETQYF	TGCGCCAGCAGCTTACAGGGCTCGGAGACCCAGTACTTC
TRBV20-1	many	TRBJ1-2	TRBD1	CSALEGTGSYGYTF	TGCAGTGCTCTAGAGGGGACAGGGTCCTATGGCTACACCTTC
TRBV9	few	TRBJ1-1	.	CASSVTGDQRSEAFF	TGTGCCAGCAGCGTAACGGGGGACCAACGGTCTGAAGCTTTCTTT
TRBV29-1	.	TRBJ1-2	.	CSVRGLTGDTHGYTF	TGCAGCGTGCGGGGCCTGACAGGTGATACTCATGGCTACACCTTC
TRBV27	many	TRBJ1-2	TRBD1	CASSLYMDRPYGYTF	TGTGCCAGCAGTTTATACATGGACAGGCCTTATGGCTACACCTTC
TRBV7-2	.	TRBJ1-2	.	CASSLWGAGGSRYGYTF	TGTGCCAGCAGCTTATGGGGGGCGGGGGGAAGTCGGTATGGCTACACCTTC
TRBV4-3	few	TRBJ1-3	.	CASSQEGSGNTIYF	TGCGCCAGCAGCCAAGAGGGTTCGGGAAACACCATATATTTT
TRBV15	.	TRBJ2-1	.	CATIGGNEQFF	TGTGCCACCATAGGGGGGAATGAGCAGTTCTTC
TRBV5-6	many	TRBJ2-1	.	CASSLGQYYNEQFF	TGTGCCAGCAGCTTGGGGCAGTACTACAATGAGCAGTTCTTC
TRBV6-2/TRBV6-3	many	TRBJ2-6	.	CASSYDGASGANVLTF	TGTGCCAGCAGTTACGATGGGGCTTCAGGGGCCAACGTCCTGACTTTC
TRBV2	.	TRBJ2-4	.	CASSPSRGTDIQYF	TGTGCCAGCAGCCCAAGTCGGGGTACGGACATTCAGTACTTC
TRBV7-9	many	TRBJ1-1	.	CASSLAGANTEAFF	TGTGCCAGCAGCTTAGCCGGGGCAAACACTGAAGCTTTCTTT
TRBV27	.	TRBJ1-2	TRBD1	CASSSGTGVGYTF	TGTGCCAGCAGTTCCGGGACAGGGGTCGGCTACACCTTC
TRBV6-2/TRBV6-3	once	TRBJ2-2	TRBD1	CASSYRDRDAGELFF	TGTGCCAGCAGTTACCGGGACAGGGACGCCGGGGAGCTGTTTTTT
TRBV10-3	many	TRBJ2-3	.	CAISGLAAPSTDTQYF	TGTGCCATCAGTGGGCTCGCAGCCCCTAGCACAGATACGCAGTATTTT
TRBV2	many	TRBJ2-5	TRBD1	CASSELRTGRETQYF	TGTGCCAGCAGTGAGCTGAGGACAGGGAGAGAGACCCAGTACTTC
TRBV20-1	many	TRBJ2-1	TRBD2	CSAPTSGGAGNEQFF	TGCAGTGCCCCCACTAGCGGGGGGGCCGGCAATGAGCAGTTCTTC
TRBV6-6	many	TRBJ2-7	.	CASSIPSYEQYF	TGTGCCAGCAGTATCCCTAGCTACGAGCAGTACTTC
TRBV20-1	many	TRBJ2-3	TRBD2	CSWRLAGGGSTDTQYF	TGCAGTTGGAGGCTAGCGGGGGGCGGGTCAACAGATACGCAGTATTTT
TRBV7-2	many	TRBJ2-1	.	CASTWGTSYNEQFF	TGTGCCAGCACCTGGGGTACCTCCTACAATGAGCAGTTCTTC
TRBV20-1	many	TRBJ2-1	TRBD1	CSAVQGAGYNEQFF	TGCAGTGCTGTACAGGGGGCTGGGTACAATGAGCAGTTCTTC
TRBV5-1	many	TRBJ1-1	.	CASSSGEGITEAFF	TGCGCCAGCAGCTCCGGCGAGGGGATCACTGAAGCTTTCTTT
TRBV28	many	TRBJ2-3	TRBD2	CASSPRLAGDTQYF	TGTGCCAGCAGTCCACGACTAGCTGGAGATACGCAGTATTTT
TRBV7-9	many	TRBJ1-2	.	CASSDGGKSYGYTF	TGTGCCAGCAGCGACGGAGGGAAGAGCTATGGCTACACCTTC